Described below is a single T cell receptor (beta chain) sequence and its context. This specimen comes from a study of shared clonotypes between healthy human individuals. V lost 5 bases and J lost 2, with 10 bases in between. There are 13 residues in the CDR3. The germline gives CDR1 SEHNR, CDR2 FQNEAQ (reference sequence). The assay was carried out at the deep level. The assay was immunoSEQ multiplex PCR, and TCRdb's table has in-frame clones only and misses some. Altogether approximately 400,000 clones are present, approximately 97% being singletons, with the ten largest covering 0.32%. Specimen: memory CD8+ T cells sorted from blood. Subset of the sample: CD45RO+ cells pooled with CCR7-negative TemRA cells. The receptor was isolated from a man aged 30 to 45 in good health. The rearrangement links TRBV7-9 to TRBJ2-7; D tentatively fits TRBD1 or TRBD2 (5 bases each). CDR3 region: CASSGDGTYEQYF. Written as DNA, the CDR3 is TGTGCCAGCAGCGGGGACGGGACCTACGAGCAGTACTTC.